The 22 T cell receptor beta chains reported below all come from one sample, sequenced in a study of CD8+ T cells in alopecia areata. Sequencing used cDNA as its template, made by extracting RNA and reverse transcribing it. Sequencing used immunoSEQ multiplex PCR; TCRdb keeps in-frame clones, though not all of them. The sample carries about 190,000 clones, approximately 67% recorded once. The treatment: oral pan-JAK inhibitor, 5-10 mg twice daily. Sequenced here: CD4+ T cells sorted from blood, sampled around week 49, from a patient treated with tofacitinib. The receptor source for this set is a human donor with alopecia areata.

The chain recombines TRBV7-2 with TRBJ2-2; D unclear. The V end lost 5 bases, the J end lost 7 bases, and 11 bases lay between the germline ends. CDR3 length: 13 residues. Germline-derived CDR1 and CDR2 are SGHTA and FQGNSA. The CDR3 loop is CASSPGLSGELFF. CDR3 in DNA: TGTGCCAGCAGCCCGGGCCTAAGCGGGGAGCTGTTTTTT.

This clone has only a few counts. The chain couples TRBV15 to TRBJ1-4; a weak D match, TRBD1 (6 bases). Germline V lookup: CDR1 LNHNV, CDR2 YYDKDF (reference sequence). The V and J ends lost 0 bases and 7 bases respectively, with 15 bases between them. The CDR3 is 16 amino acids. The CDR3, as DNA: TGTGCCACCAGCAGAGATTCGGCGGGGGCGCGTGAAAAACTGTTTTTT. It codes for CATSRDSAGAREKLFF.

J is TRBJ2-6 and V is TRBV29-1; D is unclear. Germline assignment: CDR1 SQVTM and CDR2 ANQGSEA. V dropped 5 bases and J dropped 6 bases, with 11 bases sitting between them. This CDR3 is built from 13 residues. Here the CDR3 reads CSVYFWEANVLTF. The CDR3 nucleotides read TGCAGCGTTTACTTCTGGGAGGCCAACGTCCTGACTTTC.

The chain is built from TRBV4-1 and TRBJ1-5; TRBD1 aligns across 7 bases. The germline V gene encodes CDR1 MGHRA and CDR2 YSYEKL. After removal of 2 bases from V and 5 bases from J, the junction contained 3 bases not matched to a gene. This CDR3 is 14 amino acids long. CDR3 loop: CASSQTGADQPQHF. The CDR3, as DNA: TGCGCCAGCAGCCAAACAGGGGCAGATCAGCCCCAGCATTTT.

J is TRBJ2-1 and V is TRBV9; D gene ambiguous. The CDR3 runs to 15 residues. V gave up 0 bases and J gave up 4 bases, with 11 bases separating them. The germline CDR1 and CDR2 sequences are SGDLS and YYNGEE. For the CDR3, the DNA is TGTGCCAGCAGCGTAGTCCCATATAATTACAATGAGCAGTTCTTC. Its translation is CASSVVPYNYNEQFF.

The chain has TRBV29-1 and TRBJ1-1; a possible D gene is TRBD1 (6 bases). The length of the CDR3 is 11 residues. The germline gives CDR1 SQVTM, CDR2 ANQGSEA. The CDR3 reads CMVHGGLGAFF. CDR3 sequence (DNA): TGCATGGTACACGGGGGGCTGGGGGCTTTCTTT.

This rearrangement joins TRBV30 to TRBJ1-6; D is ambiguous. The germline V gene encodes CDR1 GTSNPN and CDR2 SVGIG (reference sequence). The ends were cut back, 2 bases at V and 7 bases at J, with 15 bases in the middle. The length of the CDR3 is 15 residues. The CDR3 nucleotides are TGTGCCTGGAGTCGAGCCGGGAGTAGGAATTCACCCCTCCACTTT. Translation gives CAWSRAGSRNSPLHF.

This clone was found once. The chain recombines TRBV11-2 with TRBJ2-5; tentatively, D is TRBD1 or TRBD2 (5 bases each). The germline V gene encodes CDR1 SGHAT and CDR2 FQNNGV. The CDR3 is made up of 16 amino acids. Trimming removed 3 bases from V and 5 bases from J, with 19 bases in between. The DNA for the CDR3 is TGTGCCAGCAGCTTGGGGGTTGTGTTGAACCGGGAGACCCAGTACTTC. Translation: CASSLGVVLNRETQYF. The full variable domain, completed using reference TRBV11-2 and TRBJ2-5, is EAGVAQSPRYKIIEKRQSVAFWCNPISGHATLYWYQQILGQGPKLLIQFQNNGVVDDSQLPKDRFSAERLKGVDSTLKIQPAKLEDSAVYLCASSLGVVLNRETQYFGPGTRLLVL.

In this sample, this clone turned up many times. The rearrangement links TRBV5-4 to TRBJ2-2; TRBD2 aligns across 8 bases. Germline assignment: CDR1 SGHNT and CDR2 YYREEE (reference sequence). Losses at the gene ends were 4 bases for V and 4 bases for J; bases not matched to a gene: 9. The CDR3 length is 16 residues. The CDR3 loop reads CASSLGSGGPTGELFF. The CDR3 bases are TGTGCCAGCAGCCTGGGTTCGGGGGGGCCCACCGGGGAGCTGTTTTTT.

Only one count was recorded for this clone. This chain links TRBV4-3 with TRBJ1-2; unclear D gene. In germline, CDR1 is LGHNA, CDR2 YSLEER. CDR3 length equals 15 residues. V lost 0 bases and J 7 bases, leaving 15 bases between the germline ends. The CDR3 bases are TGCGCCAGCAGCCAAGAGTCCGGACGACCGGGTGGCTACACCTTC. It translates to CASSQESGRPGGYTF.

In this sample, this clone turned up once. The chain recombines TRBV30 with TRBJ1-2; a possible D gene is TRBD1 (5 bases). CDR1 and CDR2 from the germline V gene are GTSNPN and SVGIG (reference sequence). CDR3 length equals 12 residues. Trimming left V 1 base short and J 7 bases short, with 10 bases between. Here the CDR3 reads CAWSAQGGGYTF. In DNA, the CDR3 is TGTGCCTGGAGTGCGCAGGGAGGTGGCTACACCTTC.

The rearrangement links TRBV18 to TRBJ2-1, with 9 bases matching TRBD2. V was pared by 6 bases and J by 1 base, with 4 bases of the junction left unmatched. Germline CDR1 and CDR2: KGHSH and LQKENI. The CDR3 has 15 amino acids. In DNA form, the CDR3 reads TGTGCCAGCTCGCCGACTAGCGGATCCTACAATGAGCAGTTCTTC. It codes for CASSPTSGSYNEQFF.

This chain uses TRBV30 with TRBJ1-6, with 8 bases that match TRBD1. From germline, CDR1 is GTSNPN and CDR2 SVGIG (reference sequence). The CDR3 totals 15 residues. V was pared by 4 bases and J by 4 bases, with 6 bases of the junction left unmatched. The CDR3 DNA sequence: TGTGCCTGGACGGACAGGGAAGTTTATAATTCACCCCTCCACTTT. It translates to CAWTDREVYNSPLHF.

CDR3 coding DNA: TGCGCCAGCAGCCACGAGGGTTCCTACAATGAGCAGTTCTTC. Its protein is CASSHEGSYNEQFF. V usage is TRBV5-1 and J usage is TRBJ2-1, with D tentatively TRBD2 (5 bases). CDR1 and CDR2 from the germline V gene are SGHRS and YFSETQ. This CDR3 spans 14 amino acids. V shed 4 bases and J shed 1 base, with 9 bases lying between them.

Comment on this clone: A junction boundary mismatches the germline segment, possibly from a read error. V gene TRBV30 combines with J gene TRBJ1-5, with D uncertain. This CDR3 is built from 14 residues. Germline CDR1 reads GTSNPN; CDR2 reads SVGIG (reference sequence). The CDR3 region has the DNA TGTGCCTGGGGTGTAAGGTCTAACAATCAGCCCCAGCATTTT. Translation: CAWGVRSNNQPQHF. Drawing the rest from reference TRBV30 and TRBJ1-5, the complete variable domain is SQTIHQWPATLVQPVGSPLSLECTVEGTSNPNLYWYRQAAGRGLQLLFYSVGIGQISSEVPQNLSASRPQDRQFILSSKKLLLSDSGFYLCAWGVRSNNQPQHFGDGTRLSIL.

The J gene is TRBJ1-6, the V gene TRBV30, with D unresolved. Between the trimmed V and J ends, which lost 0 bases and 10 bases, there was a span of 7 bases. The CDR3 is made up of 12 amino acids. The germline gives CDR1 GTSNPN, CDR2 SVGIG (reference sequence). The chain's CDR3 is CAWSVLGSPLHF. CDR3 in DNA: TGTGCCTGGAGTGTACTTGGGTCACCCCTCCACTTT.

This clone was detected a few times. The V gene is TRBV7-2, the J gene TRBJ2-5, with a weak D call TRBD1 (5 bases). The germline V gene encodes CDR1 SGHTA and CDR2 FQGNSA. The CDR3 is made up of 15 amino acids. V was trimmed by 4 bases and J by 5 bases, leaving 17 bases between them. The CDR3 sequence is CASSSNSASGETQYF. CDR3 coding DNA: TGTGCCAGCAGCTCCAATTCAGCCTCAGGGGAGACCCAGTACTTC.

This chain uses TRBV25-1 with TRBJ2-7; D unclear. Trimming took off 3 bases at V and 4 bases at J, with 10 bases between the two ends. The CDR3 consists of 13 residues. Germline V gives CDR1 MGHDK, CDR2 SYGVNS. The CDR3 loop is CASSDLKAYEQYF. The CDR3 region has the DNA TGTGCCAGCAGTGATCTAAAAGCTTACGAGCAGTACTTC.

This rearrangement joins TRBV29-1 to TRBJ1-1; no firm D call. This CDR3 is built from 11 residues. V was cut by 7 bases and J by 8 bases, with 14 bases left in between. Germline CDR1 reads SQVTM; CDR2 reads ANQGSEA. In DNA form, the CDR3 reads TGCAGCGGTGGGTTGTGGGAAGAAGCTTTCTTT. It codes for CSGGLWEEAFF. Filled out from reference TRBV29-1 and TRBJ1-1, the complete variable domain reads SAVISQKPSRDICQRGTSLTIQCQVDSQVTMMFWYRQQPGQSLTLIATANQGSEATYESGFVIDKFPISRPNLTFSTLTVSNMSPEDSSIYLCSGGLWEEAFFGQGTRLTVV.

The V and J genes are TRBV19 and TRBJ2-2, with D hard to call. Germline-derived CDR1 and CDR2 are LNHDA and SQIVND (reference sequence). The CDR3 spans 10 residues. Trimming took 6 bases from V and 6 from J, leaving 2 bases between them. The CDR3 spells CASRAGELFF. The CDR3 DNA is TGTGCCAGTAGAGCCGGGGAGCTGTTTTTT. Complete variable domain (other parts from reference TRBV19 and TRBJ2-2): DGGITQSPKYLFRKEGQNVTLSCEQNLNHDAMYWYRQDPGQGLRLIYYSQIVNDFQKGDIAEGYSVSREKKESFPLTVTSAQKNPTAFYLCASRAGELFFGEGSRLTVL.

The rearrangement joins TRBV19 to TRBJ1-2; no clear D gene. V was clipped by 4 bases and J by 2 bases, with 14 bases between them. The CDR3 is 15 amino acids. Germline values: CDR1 LNHDA, CDR2 SQIVND (reference sequence). CDR3 coding DNA: TGTGCCAGTAGTAGTGGGTTTGGCTGGAACTATGGCTACACCTTC. This sequence encodes CASSSGFGWNYGYTF.

This chain joins TRBV4-3 and TRBJ1-5, with D unresolved. There are 15 residues in the CDR3. V was trimmed by 1 base and J by 3 bases, leaving 10 bases between them. Germline V gives CDR1 LGHNA, CDR2 YSLEER. For the CDR3, the DNA is TGCGCCAGCAGCCAAGTGGGAGGAATCAATCAGCCCCAGCATTTT. Amino acids: CASSQVGGINQPQHF.